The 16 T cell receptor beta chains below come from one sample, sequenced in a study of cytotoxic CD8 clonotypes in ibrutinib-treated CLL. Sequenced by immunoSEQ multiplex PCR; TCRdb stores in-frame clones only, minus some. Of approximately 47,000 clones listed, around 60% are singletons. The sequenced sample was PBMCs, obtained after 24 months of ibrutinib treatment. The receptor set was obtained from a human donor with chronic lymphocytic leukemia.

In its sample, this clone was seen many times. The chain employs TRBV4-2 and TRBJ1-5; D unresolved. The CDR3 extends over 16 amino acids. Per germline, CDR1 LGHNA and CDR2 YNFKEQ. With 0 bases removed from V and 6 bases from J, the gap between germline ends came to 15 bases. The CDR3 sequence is CASSQEMNRVGQPQHF. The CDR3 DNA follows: TGTGCCAGCAGCCAAGAGATGAACAGAGTGGGTCAGCCCCAGCATTTT.

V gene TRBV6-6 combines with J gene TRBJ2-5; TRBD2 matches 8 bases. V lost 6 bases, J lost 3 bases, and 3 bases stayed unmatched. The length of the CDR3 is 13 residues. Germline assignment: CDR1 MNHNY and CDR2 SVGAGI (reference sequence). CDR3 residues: CASSRGGEETQYF. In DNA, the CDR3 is TGTGCCAGCAGCCGGGGGGGGGAAGAGACCCAGTACTTC.

This CDR3 reads CASSLEGQPTNYGYTF. CDR3 nucleotide sequence: TGTGCCAGCAGTTTAGAGGGACAGCCCACTAACTATGGCTACACCTTC. The chain is built from TRBV28 and TRBJ1-2; 7 bases line up with TRBD1. The germline V gene has CDR1 MDHEN and CDR2 SYDVKM. Germline trimming cut 2 bases from V and 0 bases from J; bases unmatched to any gene: 6. The CDR3 has 16 residues.

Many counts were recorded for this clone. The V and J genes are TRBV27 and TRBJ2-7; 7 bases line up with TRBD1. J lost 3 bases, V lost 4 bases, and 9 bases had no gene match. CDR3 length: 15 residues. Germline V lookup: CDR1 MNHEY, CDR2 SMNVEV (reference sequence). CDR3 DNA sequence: TGTGCCAGCAGTTCGTTAGGGACAGAAGGCTACGAGCAGTACTTC. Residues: CASSSLGTEGYEQYF.

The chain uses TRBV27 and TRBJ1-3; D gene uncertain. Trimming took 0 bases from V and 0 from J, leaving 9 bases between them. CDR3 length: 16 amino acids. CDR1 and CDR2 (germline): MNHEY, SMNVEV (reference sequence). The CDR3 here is CASSLSVLGSGNTIYF. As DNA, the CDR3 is TGTGCCAGCAGTTTATCCGTCCTGGGCTCTGGAAACACCATATATTTT.

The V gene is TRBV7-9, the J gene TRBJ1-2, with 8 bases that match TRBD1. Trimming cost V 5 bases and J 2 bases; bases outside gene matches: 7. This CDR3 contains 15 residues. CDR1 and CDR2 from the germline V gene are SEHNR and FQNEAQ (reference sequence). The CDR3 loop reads CASSRDRGQNYGYTF. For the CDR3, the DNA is TGTGCCAGCAGCCGCGACAGGGGCCAAAACTATGGCTACACCTTC. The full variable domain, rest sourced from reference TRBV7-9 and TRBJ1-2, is DTGVSQNPRHKITKRGQNVTFRCDPISEHNRLYWYRQTLGQGPEFLTYFQNEAQLEKSRLLSDRFSAERPKGSFSTLEIQRTEQGDSAMYLCASSRDRGQNYGYTFGSGTRLTVV.

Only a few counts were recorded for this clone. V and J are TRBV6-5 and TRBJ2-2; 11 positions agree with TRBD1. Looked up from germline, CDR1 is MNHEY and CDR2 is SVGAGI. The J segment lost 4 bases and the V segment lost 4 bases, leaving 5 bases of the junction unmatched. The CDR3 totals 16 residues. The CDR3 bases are TGTGCCAGCAGTTTACCCGGGACAGGGGGCACCGGGGAGCTGTTTTTT. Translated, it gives CASSLPGTGGTGELFF.

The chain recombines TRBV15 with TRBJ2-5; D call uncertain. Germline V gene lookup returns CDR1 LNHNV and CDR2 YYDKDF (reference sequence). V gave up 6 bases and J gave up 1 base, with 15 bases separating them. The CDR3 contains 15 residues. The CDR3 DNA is TGTGCCACCAGGTCAGAATGGGCGTTCCAAGAGACCCAGTACTTC. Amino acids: CATRSEWAFQETQYF.

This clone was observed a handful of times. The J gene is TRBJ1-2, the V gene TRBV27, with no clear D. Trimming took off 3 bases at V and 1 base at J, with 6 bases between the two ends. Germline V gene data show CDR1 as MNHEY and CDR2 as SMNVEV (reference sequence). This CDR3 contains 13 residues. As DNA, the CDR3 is TGTGCCAGCAGTTTGAACAGTAACTATGGCTACACCTTC. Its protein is CASSLNSNYGYTF.

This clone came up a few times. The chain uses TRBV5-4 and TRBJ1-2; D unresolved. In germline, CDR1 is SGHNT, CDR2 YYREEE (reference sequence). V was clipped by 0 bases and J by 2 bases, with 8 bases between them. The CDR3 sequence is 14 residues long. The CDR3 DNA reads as TGTGCCAGCAGCTTGGATGGCGGGAACTATGGCTACACCTTC. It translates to CASSLDGGNYGYTF.

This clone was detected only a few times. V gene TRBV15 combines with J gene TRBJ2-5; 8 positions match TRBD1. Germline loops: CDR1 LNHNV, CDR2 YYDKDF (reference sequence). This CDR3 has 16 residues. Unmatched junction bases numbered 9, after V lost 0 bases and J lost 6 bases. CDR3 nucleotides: TGTGCCACCAGCAGAGATCGCGGACAGGGTAGGAAGACCCAGTACTTC. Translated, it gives CATSRDRGQGRKTQYF. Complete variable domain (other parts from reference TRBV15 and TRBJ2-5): DAMVIQNPRYQVTQFGKPVTLSCSQTLNHNVMYWYQQKSSQAPKLLFHYYDKDFNNEADTPDNFQSRRPNTSFCFLDIRSPGLGDTAMYLCATSRDRGQGRKTQYFGPGTRLLVL.

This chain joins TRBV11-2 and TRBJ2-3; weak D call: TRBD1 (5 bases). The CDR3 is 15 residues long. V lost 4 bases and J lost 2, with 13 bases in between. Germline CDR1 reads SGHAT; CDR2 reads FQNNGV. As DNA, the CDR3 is TGTGCCAGCAGCTCCGACAGCCTAGTCACAGATACGCAGTATTTT. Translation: CASSSDSLVTDTQYF. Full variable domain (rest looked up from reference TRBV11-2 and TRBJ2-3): EAGVAQSPRYKIIEKRQSVAFWCNPISGHATLYWYQQILGQGPKLLIQFQNNGVVDDSQLPKDRFSAERLKGVDSTLKIQPAKLEDSAVYLCASSSDSLVTDTQYFGPGTRLTVL.

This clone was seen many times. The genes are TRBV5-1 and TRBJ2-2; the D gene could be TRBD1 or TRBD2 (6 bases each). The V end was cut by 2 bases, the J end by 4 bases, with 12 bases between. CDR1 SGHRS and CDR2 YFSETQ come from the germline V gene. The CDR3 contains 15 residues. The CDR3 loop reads CASSFAGGGTGELFF. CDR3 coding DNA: TGCGCCAGCAGCTTTGCCGGGGGCGGCACCGGGGAGCTGTTTTTT.

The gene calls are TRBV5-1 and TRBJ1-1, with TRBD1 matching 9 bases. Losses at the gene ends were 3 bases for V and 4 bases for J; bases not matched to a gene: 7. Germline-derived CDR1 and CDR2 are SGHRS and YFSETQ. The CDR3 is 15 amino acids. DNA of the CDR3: TGCGCCAGCAGCTCCACAGGGGGCTCGGCCACTGAAGCTTTCTTT. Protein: CASSSTGGSATEAFF.

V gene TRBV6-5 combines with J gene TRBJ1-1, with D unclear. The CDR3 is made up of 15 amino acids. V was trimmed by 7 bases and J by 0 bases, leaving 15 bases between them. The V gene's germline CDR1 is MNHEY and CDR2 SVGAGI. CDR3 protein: CASTTLTQMNTEAFF. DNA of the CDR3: TGTGCCAGCACAACGCTCACTCAAATGAACACTGAAGCTTTCTTT.

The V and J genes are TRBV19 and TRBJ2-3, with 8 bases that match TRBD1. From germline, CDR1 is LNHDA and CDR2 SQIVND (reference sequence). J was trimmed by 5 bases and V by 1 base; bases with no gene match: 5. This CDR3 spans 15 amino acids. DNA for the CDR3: TGTGCCAGTAGTATAGCCAGGGGGCCCAGAGATACGCAGTATTTT. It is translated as CASSIARGPRDTQYF.